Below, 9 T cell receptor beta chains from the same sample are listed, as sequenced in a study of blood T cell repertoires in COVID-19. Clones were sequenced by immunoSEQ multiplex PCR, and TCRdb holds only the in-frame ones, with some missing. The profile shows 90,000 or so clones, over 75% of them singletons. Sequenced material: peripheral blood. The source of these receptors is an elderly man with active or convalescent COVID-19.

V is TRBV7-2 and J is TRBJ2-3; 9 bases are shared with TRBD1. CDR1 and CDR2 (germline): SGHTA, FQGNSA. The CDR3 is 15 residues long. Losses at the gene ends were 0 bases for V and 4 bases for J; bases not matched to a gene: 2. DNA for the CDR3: TGTGCCAGCAGCTTAGCGGGACAGGGTGCAGATACGCAGTATTTT. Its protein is CASSLAGQGADTQYF.

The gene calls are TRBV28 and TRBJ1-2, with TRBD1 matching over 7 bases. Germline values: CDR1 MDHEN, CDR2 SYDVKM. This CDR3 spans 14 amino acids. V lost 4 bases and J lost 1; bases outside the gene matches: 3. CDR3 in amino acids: CASSSGQFNYGYTF. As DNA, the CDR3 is TGTGCCAGCAGTTCGGGACAGTTTAACTATGGCTACACCTTC.

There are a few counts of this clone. CDR3 in DNA: TGTGCCAGCAGCTTGGTGGGGACACGGATTGAAGCTTTCTTT. This codes for CASSLVGTRIEAFF. This chain connects TRBV5-4 to TRBJ1-1, with a tentative D call TRBD1 (6 bases). The CDR3 spans 14 residues. Trimming took off 0 bases at V and 7 bases at J, with 13 bases between the two ends. Germline V gene lookup returns CDR1 SGHNT and CDR2 YYREEE (reference sequence).

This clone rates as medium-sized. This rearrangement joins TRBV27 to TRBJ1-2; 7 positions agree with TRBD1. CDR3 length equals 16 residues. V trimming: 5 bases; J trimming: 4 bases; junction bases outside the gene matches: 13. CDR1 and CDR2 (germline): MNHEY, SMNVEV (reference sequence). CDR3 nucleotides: TGTGCCAGCAGTCGTCAGGAGGGGGCGACCCTCTATGGCTACACCTTC. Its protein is CASSRQEGATLYGYTF.

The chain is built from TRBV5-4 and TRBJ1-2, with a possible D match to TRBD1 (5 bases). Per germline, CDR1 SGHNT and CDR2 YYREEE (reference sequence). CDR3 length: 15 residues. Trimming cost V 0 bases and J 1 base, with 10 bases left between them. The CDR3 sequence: CASSLGQPINYGYTF. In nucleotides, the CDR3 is TGTGCCAGCAGCTTGGGACAGCCTATTAACTATGGCTACACCTTC.

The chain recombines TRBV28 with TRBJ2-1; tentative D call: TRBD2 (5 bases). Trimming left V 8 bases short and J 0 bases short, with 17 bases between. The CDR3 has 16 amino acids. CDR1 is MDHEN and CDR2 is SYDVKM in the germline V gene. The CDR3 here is CASGFSGISSYNEQFF. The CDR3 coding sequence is TGTGCCAGCGGGTTCTCGGGAATCAGCTCCTACAATGAGCAGTTCTTC. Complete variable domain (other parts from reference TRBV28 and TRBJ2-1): DVKVTQSSRYLVKRTGEKVFLECVQDMDHENMFWYRQDPGLGLRLIYFSYDVKMKEKGDIPEGYSVSREKKERFSLILESASTNQTSMYLCASGFSGISSYNEQFFGPGTRLTVL.

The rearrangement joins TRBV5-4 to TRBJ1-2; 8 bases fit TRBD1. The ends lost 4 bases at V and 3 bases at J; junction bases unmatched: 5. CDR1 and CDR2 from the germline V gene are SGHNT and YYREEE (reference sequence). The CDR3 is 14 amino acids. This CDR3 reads CASSIDRGDYGYTF. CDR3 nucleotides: TGTGCCAGCAGCATCGACAGGGGAGACTATGGCTACACCTTC.

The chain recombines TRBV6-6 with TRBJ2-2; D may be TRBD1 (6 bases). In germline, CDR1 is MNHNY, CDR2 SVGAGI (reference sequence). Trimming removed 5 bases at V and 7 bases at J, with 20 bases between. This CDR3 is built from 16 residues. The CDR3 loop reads CASSTTGSRGGGELFF. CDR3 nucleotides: TGTGCCAGCAGTACTACAGGGTCCAGAGGGGGCGGGGAGCTGTTTTTT.

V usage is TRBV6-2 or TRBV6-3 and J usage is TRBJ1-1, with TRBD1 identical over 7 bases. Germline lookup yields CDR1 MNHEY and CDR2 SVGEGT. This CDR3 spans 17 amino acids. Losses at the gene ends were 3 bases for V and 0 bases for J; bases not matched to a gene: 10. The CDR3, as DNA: TGTGCCAGCAGTTATAATAGGGGACAGTTTCTGAACACTGAAGCTTTCTTT. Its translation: CASSYNRGQFLNTEAFF.